The entry that follows covers one T cell receptor beta chain sequence. Its antigen is unknown. Per-nucleotide qualities are absent, and no much larger clonotype sits a single base away. These data originate in a study of control samples from healthy donors and cancer patients (dated by TCRdb to about 2020). Libraries came from the immunoSEQ multiplex PCR assay. TCRdb took over this immuneACCESS table, retaining in-frame rearrangements with V and J assigned. Such tables are incomplete; in checked studies, under half of the missing clones stem from an unresolved V gene, and the remainder is unexplained. For this sample there are about 84,000 clones; more than 65% appear just once. The ten top clones hold around 10% of the sample. Sequencing was carried out using PBMCs. The sequence came from a man in his 60s with head and neck cancer.

In nucleotides, the sequence is TGTGCCAGCAGCTTAGAGTCCCCCTACGAGCAGTACTTC. It is translated as CASSLESPYEQYF. The chain was built from TRBV7-9 and TRBJ2-7; a confident D gene designation cannot be given. From cysteine to phenylalanine, the CDR3 is 13 amino acids long. Left in the record is the CDR3 DNA by itself, 39 bases read in frame from the first base. Looking up the germline V gene (reference sequence) yields CDR1 SEHNR and CDR2 FQNEAQ. V and J lose 1 base and 2 bases, and a span of 6 bases separates them. The variable domain in full, with residues beyond the CDR3 obtained from the reference TRBV7-9 and TRBJ2-7 genes, is DTGVSQNPRHKITKRGQNVTFRCDPISEHNRLYWYRQTLGQGPEFLTYFQNEAQLEKSRLLSDRFSAERPKGSFSTLEIQRTEQGDSAMYLCASSLESPYEQYFGPGTRLTVT.